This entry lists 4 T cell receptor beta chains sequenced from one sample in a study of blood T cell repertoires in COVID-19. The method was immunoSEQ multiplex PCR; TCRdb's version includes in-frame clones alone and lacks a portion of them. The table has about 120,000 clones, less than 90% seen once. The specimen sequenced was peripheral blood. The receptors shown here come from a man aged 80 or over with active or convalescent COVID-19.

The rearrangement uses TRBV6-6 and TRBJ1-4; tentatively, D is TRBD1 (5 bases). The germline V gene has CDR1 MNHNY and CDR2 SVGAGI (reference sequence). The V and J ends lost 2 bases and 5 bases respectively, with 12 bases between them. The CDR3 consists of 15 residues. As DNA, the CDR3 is TGTGCCAGCAGTTACCAGGACGGGGGGAATGAAAAACTGTTTTTT. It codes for CASSYQDGGNEKLFF.

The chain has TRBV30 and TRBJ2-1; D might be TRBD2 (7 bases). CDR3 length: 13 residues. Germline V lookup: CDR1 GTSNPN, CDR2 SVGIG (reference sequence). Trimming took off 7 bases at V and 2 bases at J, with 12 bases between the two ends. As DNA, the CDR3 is TGTGCCTCGTCGGGGGGCCCCTACAATGAGCAGTTCTTC. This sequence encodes CASSGGPYNEQFF.

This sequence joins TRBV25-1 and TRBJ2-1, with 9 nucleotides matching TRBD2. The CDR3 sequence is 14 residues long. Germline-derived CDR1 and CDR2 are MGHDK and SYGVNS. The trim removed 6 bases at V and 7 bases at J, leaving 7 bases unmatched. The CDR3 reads CASRQGGGANEQFF. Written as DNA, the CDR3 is TGTGCCAGCAGGCAAGGCGGGGGGGCTAATGAGCAGTTCTTC.

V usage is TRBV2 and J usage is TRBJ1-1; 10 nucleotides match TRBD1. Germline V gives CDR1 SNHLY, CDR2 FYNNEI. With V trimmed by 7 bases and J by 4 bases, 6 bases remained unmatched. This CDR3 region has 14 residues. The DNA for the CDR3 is TGTGCCAGCAATCGGGACAGGGGAGGCACTGAAGCTTTCTTT. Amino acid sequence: CASNRDRGGTEAFF.